These 28 T cell receptor beta chains share one sample of origin, sequenced in a study of blood T cell repertoires in COVID-19. Here immunoSEQ multiplex PCR was the method, and the copy in TCRdb shows in-frame clones only, minus some. The table records about 120,000 clones, just under 90% of them present only once. Sequenced sample: peripheral blood. Source of these receptors: a woman between 50 and 59 years old with acute or convalescent COVID-19.

This chain links TRBV24-1 with TRBJ1-1; 10 bases map to TRBD1. The CDR3 extends over 14 amino acids. Per germline, CDR1 KGHDR and CDR2 SFDVKD. The V segment lost 7 bases and the J segment 1 base; nucleotides outside the gene matches: 2. This chain's CDR3 is CATRGTGENTEAFF. In DNA form, the CDR3 reads TGTGCCACCAGAGGGACAGGGGAGAACACTGAAGCTTTCTTT.

The chain recombines TRBV14 with TRBJ1-6; the D is unclear. V lost 4 bases to trimming and J lost 4 bases, with 11 bases between them. This CDR3 comprises 15 residues. The germline CDR1 and CDR2 sequences are SGHDN and FVKESK. CDR3 sequence (DNA): TGTGCCAGCAGCCTCCTACAGAGTTATAATTCACCCCTCCACTTT. It is translated as CASSLLQSYNSPLHF.

The chain uses TRBV11-2 and TRBJ1-1; no clear D gene. V dropped 6 bases and J dropped 11 bases, with 19 bases sitting between them. CDR3 length: 13 residues. Per germline, CDR1 SGHAT and CDR2 FQNNGV. The CDR3 DNA reads TGTGCCAGCAGTTCTCGGGATTCTTCTTCGGCTTTCTTT. This codes for CASSSRDSSSAFF.

V and J are TRBV11-2 and TRBJ2-1; D is unresolved. The CDR3 totals 15 residues. Germline values: CDR1 SGHAT, CDR2 FQNNGV. V lost 0 bases and J 8 bases, leaving 14 bases between the germline ends. CDR3 sequence: CASSLDPEYGYEQFF. Written as DNA, the CDR3 is TGTGCCAGCAGCTTAGATCCAGAGTACGGGTATGAGCAGTTCTTC.

The chain carries TRBV28 and TRBJ1-4, with TRBD1 matching 7 bases. Trimming removed 6 bases from V and 7 bases from J; junction bases left unmatched: 14. Germline CDR1 and CDR2: MDHEN and SYDVKM. This CDR3 spans 16 amino acids. The DNA of the CDR3 is TGTGCCAGCAGCCTAGGGGGCACAGGTTTCGGTGAAAAACTGTTTTTT. This translates into CASSLGGTGFGEKLFF.

This rearrangement joins TRBV6-1 to TRBJ2-5; 13 bases match TRBD2. Germline V lookup: CDR1 MNHNS, CDR2 SASEGT. V trimming: 4 bases; J trimming: 5 bases; junction bases outside the gene matches: 13. This CDR3 contains 18 residues. CDR3 region: CASSGQLAGGLFSETQYF. As DNA, the CDR3 is TGTGCCAGCAGTGGGCAACTAGCGGGGGGGCTCTTCTCGGAGACCCAGTACTTC.

The rearrangement joins TRBV9 to TRBJ1-4; D is possibly TRBD1 (6 bases). V shed 1 base and J shed 7 bases, with 11 bases lying between them. CDR1 and CDR2 from the germline V gene are SGDLS and YYNGEE. The CDR3 consists of 14 residues. The CDR3 DNA is TGTGCCAGCAGCGTAAGGGGGTCGAGTGAAAAACTGTTTTTT. Encoded protein: CASSVRGSSEKLFF.

The genes are TRBV24-1 and TRBJ2-1, with 8 nucleotides matching TRBD1. Germline V gene data show CDR1 as KGHDR and CDR2 as SFDVKD. V lost 7 bases to trimming and J lost 7 bases; unmatched junction nucleotides: 8. The CDR3 length is 14 residues. CDR3 DNA: TGTGCCACCAGAACCGGGACAGGCTTAAATGAGCAGTTCTTC. It translates to CATRTGTGLNEQFF.

This clone was seen just once. The chain links TRBV7-7 to TRBJ2-4; D is perhaps TRBD1 (5 bases). The CDR3 is 15 residues long. The germline gives CDR1 SSHAT, CDR2 FNYEAQ (reference sequence). CDR3 nucleotide sequence: TGTCCCACAAAGTCTAGGACAAAAGCCAAAAACATTCAGTACTTC. Translating it yields CPTKSRTKAKNIQYF. Based on the CDR3 plus reference TRBV7-7 and TRBJ2-4, the full variable domain is GAGVSQSPRYKVTKRGQDVTLRCDPISSHATLYWYQQALGQGPEFLTYFNYEAQPDKSGLPSDRFSAERPEGSISTLTIQRTEQRDSAMYRCPTKSRTKAKNIQYFGAGTRLSVL.

The chain joins TRBV28 to TRBJ2-5; a possible D gene is TRBD2 (5 bases). CDR3 size: 18 residues. V was shortened by 4 bases and J by 1 base, with 22 bases between the two germline ends. Germline V CDR1 and CDR2: MDHEN, SYDVKM. The CDR3, as DNA: TGTGCCAGCAGTTCCCGCGTGATGGGTGGACTTTCCCAAGAGACCCAGTACTTC. Translating it yields CASSSRVMGGLSQETQYF.

The chain combines TRBV7-8 with TRBJ1-5, with D uncertain. Deletions cut 8 bases from V and 0 bases from J, with 11 bases between. Looked up from germline, CDR1 is SGHVS and CDR2 is FQNEAQ. CDR3 size: 14 residues. The CDR3 bases are TGTGCCAGCGAAACCGGTTTTAGCAATCAGCCCCAGCATTTT. It translates to CASETGFSNQPQHF. Based on the CDR3 plus reference TRBV7-8 and TRBJ1-5, the full variable domain is GAGVSQSPRYKVAKRGQDVALRCDPISGHVSLFWYQQALGQGPEFLTYFQNEAQLDKSGLPSDRFFAERPEGSVSTLKIQRTQQEDSAVYLCASETGFSNQPQHFGDGTRLSIL.

The J gene is TRBJ1-4, the V gene TRBV2; 8 positions agree with TRBD1. CDR1 and CDR2 from the germline V gene are SNHLY and FYNNEI. The CDR3 has 15 residues. Losses at the gene ends were 6 bases for V and 3 bases for J; bases not matched to a gene: 6. CDR3 region: CASRRQGAANEKLFF. CDR3 nucleotide sequence: TGTGCCAGCAGAAGGCAGGGGGCAGCTAATGAAAAACTGTTTTTT.

The chain has TRBV19 and TRBJ1-5, with a weak D call TRBD1 (5 bases). The CDR3 contains 17 residues. V shed 5 bases and J shed 1 base, with 18 bases lying between them. Germline V gene lookup returns CDR1 LNHDA and CDR2 SQIVND (reference sequence). The CDR3 DNA reads as TGTGCCAGTAGTCCGCCGGGACTTGTCGAGAGCAATCAGCCCCAGCATTTT. The encoded protein is CASSPPGLVESNQPQHF.

The rearrangement links TRBV9 to TRBJ1-2, with D unclear. Germline loops: CDR1 SGDLS, CDR2 YYNGEE. The V end lost 3 bases, the J end lost 1 base, and 7 bases lay between the germline ends. This CDR3 contains 13 residues. The CDR3 DNA follows: TGTGCCAGCAGCGCGGGATTTAACTATGGCTACACCTTC. Protein product: CASSAGFNYGYTF.

In its sample, this clone was seen a few times. V is TRBV19 and J is TRBJ1-2; perhaps TRBD1 as D (6 bases). Trimming removed 6 bases at V and 6 bases at J, with 17 bases between. The CDR3 is 14 amino acids. Per germline, CDR1 LNHDA and CDR2 SQIVND (reference sequence). CDR3 nucleotide sequence: TGTGCCAGTAGCCTATCCAGGGGAAAGAATGGCTACACCTTC. This gives the protein CASSLSRGKNGYTF.

The J gene is TRBJ1-4, the V gene TRBV12-3 or TRBV12-4; D is possibly TRBD1 (5 bases). Trimming stripped 1 base from V and 10 bases from J, with 10 bases between. This CDR3 is 13 amino acids long. Written as DNA, the CDR3 is TGTGCCAGCAGTTTAGTCCAGGGAGGAAAACTGTTTTTT. Protein sequence: CASSLVQGGKLFF.

The CDR3 region has the DNA TGTGCCTGGAACGGGTACCAAGAGACCCAGTACTTC. Translation: CAWNGYQETQYF. The V call is TRBV30, the J call TRBJ2-5; D call uncertain. V was clipped by 4 bases and J by 0 bases, with 6 bases between them. The V gene's germline CDR1 is GTSNPN and CDR2 SVGIG (reference sequence). The CDR3 sequence is 12 residues long.

The chain carries TRBV19 and TRBJ1-1, with 8 bases that match TRBD1. The CDR3 is made up of 14 amino acids. Germline V CDR1 and CDR2: LNHDA, SQIVND (reference sequence). V was pared by 4 bases and J by 6 bases, with 7 bases of the junction left unmatched. CDR3 sequence (DNA): TGTGCCAGTAGTAGACCAGGGGGCCGGCCTGAAGCTTTCTTT. Encoded protein: CASSRPGGRPEAFF.

The rearrangement uses TRBV18 and TRBJ1-1; D perhaps matches TRBD1 (6 bases). From germline, CDR1 is KGHSH and CDR2 LQKENI. Trimming left V 3 bases short and J 4 bases short, with 15 bases between. The CDR3 runs to 15 residues. This CDR3 is CASSPSQGSGTEAFF. The CDR3, as DNA: TGTGCCAGCTCACCTTCACAGGGAAGCGGCACTGAAGCTTTCTTT.

V gene TRBV5-1 combines with J gene TRBJ2-1; D possibly corresponds to TRBD1 (6 bases). CDR3 length equals 15 residues. From germline, CDR1 is SGHRS and CDR2 YFSETQ. V dropped 1 base and J dropped 1 base, with 9 bases sitting between them. The CDR3 coding sequence is TGCGCCAGCAGCTTGTCTACAGGGTCCTACAATGAGCAGTTCTTC. Its translation: CASSLSTGSYNEQFF.

The chain links TRBV12-3 or TRBV12-4 to TRBJ1-5; D is unresolved. The V end lost 6 bases, the J end lost 6 bases, and 12 bases lay between the germline ends. The CDR3 extends over 13 amino acids. The CDR3 spells CASSPGVGQPQHF. In DNA form, the CDR3 reads TGTGCCAGCAGCCCCGGAGTTGGTCAGCCCCAGCATTTT.

The CDR3 coding sequence is TGCAGCGTTGGGGTCTTACAGGGGGCAGGCTACACCTTC. Translating gives CSVGVLQGAGYTF. The chain joins TRBV29-1 to TRBJ1-2, with 9 bases identical to TRBD1. Trimming at V came to 4 bases and at J to 8 bases, leaving 8 bases not matched to a gene. The V gene's germline CDR1 is SQVTM and CDR2 ANQGSEA. The CDR3 sequence is 13 residues long.

The chain links TRBV27 to TRBJ2-5; the match to TRBD2 covers 11 bases. The germline V gene has CDR1 MNHEY and CDR2 SMNVEV (reference sequence). The trim removed 7 bases at V and 2 bases at J, leaving 3 bases unmatched. The CDR3 contains 14 residues. DNA for the CDR3: TGTGCCAGCAAAGGACTAGCGGGTCAAGAGACCCAGTACTTC. This translates into CASKGLAGQETQYF.

The chain links TRBV5-1 to TRBJ2-5, with 8 bases fitting TRBD1. CDR3 length: 14 residues. In germline, CDR1 is SGHRS, CDR2 YFSETQ. The ends lost 4 bases at V and 2 bases at J; junction bases unmatched: 4. CDR3 bases: TGCGCCAGCAGCCTCGGACAGGGACAAGAGACCCAGTACTTC. This sequence encodes CASSLGQGQETQYF.

The chain couples TRBV4-1 to TRBJ2-7, with D perhaps TRBD1 (6 bases). The length of the CDR3 is 15 residues. The germline V gene has CDR1 MGHRA and CDR2 YSYEKL. Trimming pared 0 bases from V and 2 bases from J, leaving 11 bases between. CDR3 bases: TGCGCCAGCAGCCAAGATGGGGGCACTACCTACGAGCAGTACTTC. This encodes CASSQDGGTTYEQYF.

The chain employs TRBV19 and TRBJ1-5, with 7 bases fitting TRBD1. The V gene end was trimmed by 8 bases and the J gene end by 0 bases; junction bases not matched to a gene: 7. This CDR3 has 15 amino acids. Germline values: CDR1 LNHDA, CDR2 SQIVND (reference sequence). The DNA of the CDR3 is TGTGCCAGTGGGATGACAGGGTATAGCAATCAGCCCCAGCATTTT. This encodes CASGMTGYSNQPQHF.

The chain carries TRBV6-7 and TRBJ1-5, with a weak D call TRBD1 (6 bases). TRBV6-7 is given ORF status, its function remaining uncertain. There are 15 residues in the CDR3. The V and J ends lost 4 bases and 15 bases respectively, with 25 bases between them. The CDR3 loop reads CASSWIQGHRIIRHF. DNA for the CDR3: TGTGCCAGCAGTTGGATCCAGGGACACCGAATTATTCGGCATTTT.

V and J are TRBV4-3 and TRBJ1-3; no clear D gene. This CDR3 region has 16 residues. V was pared by 0 bases and J by 0 bases, with 9 bases between. CDR1 is LGHNA and CDR2 is YSLEER in the germline V gene. The CDR3 spells CASSQELGDSGNTIYF. The DNA of the CDR3 is TGCGCCAGCAGCCAAGAACTAGGCGACTCTGGAAACACCATATATTTT.